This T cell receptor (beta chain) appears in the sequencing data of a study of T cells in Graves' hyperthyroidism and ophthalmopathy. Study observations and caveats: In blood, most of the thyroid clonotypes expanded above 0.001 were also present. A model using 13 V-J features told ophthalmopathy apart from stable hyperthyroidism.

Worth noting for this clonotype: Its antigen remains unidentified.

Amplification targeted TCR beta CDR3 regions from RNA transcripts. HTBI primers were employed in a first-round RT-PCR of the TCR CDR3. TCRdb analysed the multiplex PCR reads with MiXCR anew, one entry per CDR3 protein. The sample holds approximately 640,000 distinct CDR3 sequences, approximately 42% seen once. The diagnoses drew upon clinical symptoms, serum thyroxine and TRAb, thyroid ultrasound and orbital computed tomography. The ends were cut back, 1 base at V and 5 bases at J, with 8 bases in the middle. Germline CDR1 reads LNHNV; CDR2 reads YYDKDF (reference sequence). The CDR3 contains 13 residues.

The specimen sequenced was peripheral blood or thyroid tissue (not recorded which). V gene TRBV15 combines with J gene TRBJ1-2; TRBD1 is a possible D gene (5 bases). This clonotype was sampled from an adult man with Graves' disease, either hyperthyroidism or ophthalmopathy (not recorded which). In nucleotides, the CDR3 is TGTGCCACCAGCAGAGGCGGGGCTTATGGCTACACCTTC. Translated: CATSRGGAYGYTF.